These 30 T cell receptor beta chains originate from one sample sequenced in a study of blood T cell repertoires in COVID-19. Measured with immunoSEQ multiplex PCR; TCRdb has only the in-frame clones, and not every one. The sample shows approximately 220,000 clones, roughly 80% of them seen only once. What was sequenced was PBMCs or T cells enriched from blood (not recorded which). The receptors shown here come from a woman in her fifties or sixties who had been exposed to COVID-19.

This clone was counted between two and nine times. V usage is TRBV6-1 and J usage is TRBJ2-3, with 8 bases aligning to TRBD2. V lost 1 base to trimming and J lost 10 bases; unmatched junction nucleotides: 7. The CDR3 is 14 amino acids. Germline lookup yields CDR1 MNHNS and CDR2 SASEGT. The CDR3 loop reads CASSEGTSSEPQYF. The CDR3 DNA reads TGTGCCAGCAGTGAAGGGACTAGCTCGGAACCGCAGTATTTT.

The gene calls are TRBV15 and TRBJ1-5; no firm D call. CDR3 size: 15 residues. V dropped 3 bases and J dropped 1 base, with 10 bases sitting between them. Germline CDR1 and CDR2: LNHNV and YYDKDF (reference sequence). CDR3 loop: CATSSAPESNQPQHF. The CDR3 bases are TGTGCCACCAGCAGCGCACCCGAGAGCAATCAGCCCCAGCATTTT.

CDR3 nucleotides: TGCGCCAGCAGTGAGTCTGGGGGCCTAAATTCACCCCTCCACTTT. Its translation is CASSESGGLNSPLHF. The J gene is TRBJ1-6, the V gene TRBV10-1; maybe TRBD1 (6 bases). Per the germline V gene, CDR1 is WNHNN and CDR2 is SYGVQD (reference sequence). V was trimmed by 0 bases and J by 7 bases, leaving 10 bases between them. This CDR3 comprises 15 residues.

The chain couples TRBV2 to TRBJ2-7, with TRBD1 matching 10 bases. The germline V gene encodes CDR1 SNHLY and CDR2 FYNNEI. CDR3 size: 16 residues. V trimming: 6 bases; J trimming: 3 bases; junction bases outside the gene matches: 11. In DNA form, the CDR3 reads TGTGCCAGCAGCGGGGCACCGGGACAGGGGAACTACGAGCAGTACTTC. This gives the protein CASSGAPGQGNYEQYF.

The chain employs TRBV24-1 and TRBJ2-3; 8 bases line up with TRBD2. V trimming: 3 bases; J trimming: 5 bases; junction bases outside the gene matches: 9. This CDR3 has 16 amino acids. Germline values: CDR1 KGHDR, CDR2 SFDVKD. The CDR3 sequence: CATSDHGGAGRDTQYF. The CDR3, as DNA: TGTGCCACCAGTGATCACGGGGGGGCCGGTAGAGATACGCAGTATTTT.

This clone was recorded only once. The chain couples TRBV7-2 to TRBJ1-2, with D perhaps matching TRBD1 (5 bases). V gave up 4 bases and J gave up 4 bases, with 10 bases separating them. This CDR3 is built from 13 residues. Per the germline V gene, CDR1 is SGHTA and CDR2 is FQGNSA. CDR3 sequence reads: CASSSGSSYGYTF. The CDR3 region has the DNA TGTGCCAGCAGCTCAGGGTCCTCCTATGGCTACACCTTC.

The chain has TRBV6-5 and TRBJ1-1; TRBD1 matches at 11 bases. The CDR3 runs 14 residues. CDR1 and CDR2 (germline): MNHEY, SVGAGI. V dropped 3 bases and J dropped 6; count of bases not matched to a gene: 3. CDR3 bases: TGTGCCAGCAGTTATGGGACAGGGGGGTCTGAAGCTTTCTTT. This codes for CASSYGTGGSEAFF.

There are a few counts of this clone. In DNA, the CDR3 is TGTGCCAGCAGTGAACAATACAGCCTCAATCAGCCCCAGCATTTT. It translates to CASSEQYSLNQPQHF. The chain has TRBV6-1 and TRBJ1-5; D remains ambiguous. Per the germline V gene, CDR1 is MNHNS and CDR2 is SASEGT. This CDR3 region has 15 residues. The V end was cut by 2 bases, the J end by 3 bases, with 11 bases between.

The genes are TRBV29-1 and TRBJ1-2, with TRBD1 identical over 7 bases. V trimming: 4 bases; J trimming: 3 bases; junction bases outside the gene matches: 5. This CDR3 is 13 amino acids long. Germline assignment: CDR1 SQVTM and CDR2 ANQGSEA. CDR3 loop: CSVVTGEDYGYTF. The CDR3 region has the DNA TGCAGCGTTGTAACAGGGGAGGACTATGGCTACACCTTC.

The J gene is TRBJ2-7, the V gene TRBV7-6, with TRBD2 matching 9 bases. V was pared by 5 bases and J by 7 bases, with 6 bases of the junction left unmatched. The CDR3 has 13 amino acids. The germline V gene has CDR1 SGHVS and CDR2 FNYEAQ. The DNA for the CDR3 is TGTGCCAGCAGCCCAGGGCTAGCGGGGGAGCAGTACTTC. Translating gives CASSPGLAGEQYF.

CDR3 nucleotide sequence: TGTGCCAGCAGCCCCAGGAAGCCGGGACACCAGAACACTGAAGCTTTCTTT. Translated: CASSPRKPGHQNTEAFF. The genes are TRBV3-1 (or the pseudogene TRBV3-2) and TRBJ1-1; D is perhaps TRBD1 (6 bases). The germline V gene encodes CDR1 LGHDT and CDR2 YNNKEL (reference sequence). V was clipped by 4 bases and J by 1 base, with 19 bases between them. CDR3 length equals 17 residues.

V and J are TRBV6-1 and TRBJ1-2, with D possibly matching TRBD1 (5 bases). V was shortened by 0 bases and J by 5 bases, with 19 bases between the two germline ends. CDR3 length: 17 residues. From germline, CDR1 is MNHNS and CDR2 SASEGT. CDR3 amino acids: CASSEAPRLRGGYGYTF. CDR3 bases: TGTGCCAGCAGTGAAGCGCCGAGGTTGCGGGGCGGATATGGCTACACCTTC.

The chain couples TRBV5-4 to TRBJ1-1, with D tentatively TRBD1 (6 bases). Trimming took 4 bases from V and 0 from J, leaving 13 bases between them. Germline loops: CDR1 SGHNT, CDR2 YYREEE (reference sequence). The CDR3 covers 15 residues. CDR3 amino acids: CASSLPTGMNTEAFF. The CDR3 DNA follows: TGTGCCAGCAGCCTTCCGACAGGCATGAACACTGAAGCTTTCTTT.

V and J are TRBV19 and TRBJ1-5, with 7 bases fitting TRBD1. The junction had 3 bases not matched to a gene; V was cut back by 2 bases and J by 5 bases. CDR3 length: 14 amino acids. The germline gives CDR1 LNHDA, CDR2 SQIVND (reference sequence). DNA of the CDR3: TGTGCCAGTAGTATAAAAACAGGGGATCAGCCCCAGCATTTT. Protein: CASSIKTGDQPQHF.

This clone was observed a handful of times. The CDR3 sequence: CASSPRGMNTEAFF. The CDR3 bases are TGTGCCAGCAGCCCCCGGGGAATGAACACTGAAGCTTTCTTT. The genes are TRBV7-9 and TRBJ1-1; no definite D call. The length of the CDR3 is 14 residues. CDR1 is SEHNR, CDR2 FQNEAQ, per germline (reference sequence). V gave up 5 bases and J gave up 0 bases, with 10 bases separating them.

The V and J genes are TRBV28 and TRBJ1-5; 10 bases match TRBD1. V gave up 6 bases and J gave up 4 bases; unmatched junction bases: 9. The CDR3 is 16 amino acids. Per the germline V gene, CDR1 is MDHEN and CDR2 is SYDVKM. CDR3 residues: CASSPTGQGDNQPQHF. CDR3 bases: TGTGCCAGCAGCCCCACCGGACAGGGGGATAATCAGCCCCAGCATTTT.

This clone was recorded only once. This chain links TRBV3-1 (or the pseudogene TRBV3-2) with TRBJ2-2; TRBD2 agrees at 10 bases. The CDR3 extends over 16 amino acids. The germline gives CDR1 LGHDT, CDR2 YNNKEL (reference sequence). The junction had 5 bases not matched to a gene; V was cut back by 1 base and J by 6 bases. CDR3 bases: TGTGCCAGCAGCCAAGTGAGGACTAGCGGAGCCGGGGAGCTGTTTTTT. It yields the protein CASSQVRTSGAGELFF.

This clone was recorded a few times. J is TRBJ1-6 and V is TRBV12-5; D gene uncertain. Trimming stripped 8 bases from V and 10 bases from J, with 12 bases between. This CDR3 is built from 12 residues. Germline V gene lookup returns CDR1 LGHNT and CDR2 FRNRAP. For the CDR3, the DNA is TGTGCTAGTACTCAGGATCACTCACCCCTCCACTTT. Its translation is CASTQDHSPLHF.

The CDR3 protein is CASSSVLGLAEETQYF. CDR3 DNA: TGTGCCAGCAGCTCTGTTTTGGGACTAGCGGAAGAGACCCAGTACTTC. The chain has TRBV5-4 and TRBJ2-5; 11 bases line up with TRBD2. This CDR3 is 16 amino acids long. The V gene's germline CDR1 is SGHNT and CDR2 YYREEE (reference sequence). V lost 3 bases and J lost 3; bases outside the gene matches: 7.

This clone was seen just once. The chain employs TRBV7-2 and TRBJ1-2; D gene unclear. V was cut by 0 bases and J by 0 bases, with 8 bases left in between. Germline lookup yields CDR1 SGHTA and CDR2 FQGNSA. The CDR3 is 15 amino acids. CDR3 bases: TGTGCCAGCAGCTTAGCCCCGGGATCTAACTATGGCTACACCTTC. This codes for CASSLAPGSNYGYTF.

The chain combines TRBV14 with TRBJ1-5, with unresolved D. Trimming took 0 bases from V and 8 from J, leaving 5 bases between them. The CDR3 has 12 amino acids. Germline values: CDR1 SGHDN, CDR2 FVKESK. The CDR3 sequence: CASSQDLKPQHF. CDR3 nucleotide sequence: TGTGCCAGCAGCCAAGATCTAAAGCCCCAGCATTTT.

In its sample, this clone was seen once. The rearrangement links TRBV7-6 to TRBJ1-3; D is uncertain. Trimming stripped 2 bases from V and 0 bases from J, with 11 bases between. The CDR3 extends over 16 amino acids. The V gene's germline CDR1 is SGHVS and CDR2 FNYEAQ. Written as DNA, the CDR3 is TGTGCCAGCAGCTTATTAGTCGGGAGCTCTGGAAACACCATATATTTT. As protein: CASSLLVGSSGNTIYF.

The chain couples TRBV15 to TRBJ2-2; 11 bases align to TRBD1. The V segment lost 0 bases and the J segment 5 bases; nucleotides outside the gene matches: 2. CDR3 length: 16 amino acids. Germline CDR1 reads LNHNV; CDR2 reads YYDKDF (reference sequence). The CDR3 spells CATSRDGDRGTGELFF. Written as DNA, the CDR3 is TGTGCCACCAGCAGAGATGGGGACAGGGGGACCGGGGAGCTGTTTTTT.

The CDR3: CASSSEQGRRYTF. Here the CDR3 DNA reads TGTGCCAGCAGCTCCGAACAGGGTAGGCGCTACACCTTC. This chain uses TRBV7-9 with TRBJ1-2, with TRBD1 as a possible D gene (6 bases). The germline CDR1 and CDR2 sequences are SEHNR and FQNEAQ (reference sequence). CDR3 length equals 13 residues. V was trimmed by 4 bases and J by 9 bases, leaving 15 bases between them.

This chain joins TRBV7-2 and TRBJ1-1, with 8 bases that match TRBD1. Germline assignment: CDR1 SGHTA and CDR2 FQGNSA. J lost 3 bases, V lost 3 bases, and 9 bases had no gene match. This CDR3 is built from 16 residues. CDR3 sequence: CASSFSGTGIYTEAFF. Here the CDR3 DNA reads TGTGCCAGCAGCTTTTCCGGGACAGGCATTTACACTGAAGCTTTCTTT.

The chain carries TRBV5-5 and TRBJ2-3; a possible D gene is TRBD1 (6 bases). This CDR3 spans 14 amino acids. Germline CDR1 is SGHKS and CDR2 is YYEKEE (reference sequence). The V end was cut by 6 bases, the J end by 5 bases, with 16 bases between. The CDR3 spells CASIRAGDQDTQYF. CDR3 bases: TGTGCCAGCATTCGGGCAGGGGATCAAGATACGCAGTATTTT.

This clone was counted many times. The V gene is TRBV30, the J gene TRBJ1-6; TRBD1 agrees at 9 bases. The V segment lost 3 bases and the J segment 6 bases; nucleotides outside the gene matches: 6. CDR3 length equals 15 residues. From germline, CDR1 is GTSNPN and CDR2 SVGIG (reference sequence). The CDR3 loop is CAWSTGTGRNSPLHF. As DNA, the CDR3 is TGTGCCTGGAGCACCGGGACAGGGCGTAATTCACCCCTCCACTTT. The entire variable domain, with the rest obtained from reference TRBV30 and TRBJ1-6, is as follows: SQTIHQWPATLVQPVGSPLSLECTVEGTSNPNLYWYRQAAGRGLQLLFYSVGIGQISSEVPQNLSASRPQDRQFILSSKKLLLSDSGFYLCAWSTGTGRNSPLHFGNGTRLTVT.

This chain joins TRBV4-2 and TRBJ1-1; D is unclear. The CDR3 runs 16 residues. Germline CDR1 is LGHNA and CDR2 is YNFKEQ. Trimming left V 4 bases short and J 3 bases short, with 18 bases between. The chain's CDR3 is CASSPSTARGYTEAFF. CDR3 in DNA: TGTGCCAGCAGCCCATCCACGGCCCGAGGGTACACTGAAGCTTTCTTT.

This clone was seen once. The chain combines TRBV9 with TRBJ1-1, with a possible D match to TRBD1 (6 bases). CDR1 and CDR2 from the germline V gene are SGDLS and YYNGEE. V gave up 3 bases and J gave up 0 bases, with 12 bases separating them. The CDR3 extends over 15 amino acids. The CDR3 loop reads CASSAGGGLNTEAFF. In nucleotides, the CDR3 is TGTGCCAGCAGCGCCGGGGGGGGCCTGAACACTGAAGCTTTCTTT.

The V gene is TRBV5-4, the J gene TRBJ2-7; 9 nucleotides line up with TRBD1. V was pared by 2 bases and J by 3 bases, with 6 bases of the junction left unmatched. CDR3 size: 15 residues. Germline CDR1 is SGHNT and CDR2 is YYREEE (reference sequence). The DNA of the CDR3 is TGTGCCAGCAGCTTCCCCGGGACAGGGTACTACGAGCAGTACTTC. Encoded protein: CASSFPGTGYYEQYF.